These 26 T cell receptor beta chains were all obtained from the same sample, sequenced in a study of follicular helper T cells after annual influenza vaccination. The time point is: 2014-2015 season, pre-vaccination. Assay used: immunoSEQ multiplex PCR; TCRdb lists only in-frame clones, some missing. The sample carries roughly 27,000 clones, around 80% recorded once. The sequencing used CXCR5+ CD38- circulating T follicular helper cells from blood, collected on the day of influenza vaccination. Subset described: circulating Tfh, non-naive CD4+CXCR5+PD-1+ (ICOS+CD38+ or ICOS-CD38-). The receptor source for this set is an adult who received the influenza vaccine.

The rearrangement uses TRBV4-1 and TRBJ1-1; no clear D gene. Germline V gene sequence: CDR1 MGHRA, CDR2 YSYEKL. CDR3 length equals 17 residues. With 4 bases removed from V and 0 bases from J, the gap between germline ends came to 18 bases. The CDR3 nucleotides read TGCGCCAGCAGCCCAAATAAGGTTACTATCGTGAACACTGAAGCTTTCTTT. Encoded protein: CASSPNKVTIVNTEAFF.

CDR3: CASSLTRTGIIDTQYF. The DNA of the CDR3 is TGTGCCAGCAGCTTGACCAGGACAGGTATAATAGATACGCAGTATTTT. The V call is TRBV5-5, the J call TRBJ2-3, with TRBD1 matching over 7 bases. Germline V gene sequence: CDR1 SGHKS, CDR2 YYEKEE (reference sequence). The CDR3 is 16 amino acids. V lost 1 base, J lost 5 bases, and 10 bases stayed unmatched.

The V and J genes are TRBV28 and TRBJ2-2; D is possibly TRBD1 (5 bases). Germline loops: CDR1 MDHEN, CDR2 SYDVKM. This CDR3 is 16 amino acids long. The V and J ends lost 6 bases and 0 bases respectively, with 14 bases between them. CDR3 in DNA: TGTGCCAGCAGCACAGGTACACGAACGAACACCGGGGAGCTGTTTTTT. Translated, it gives CASSTGTRTNTGELFF. The whole variable domain, remainder taken from reference TRBV28 and TRBJ2-2, is DVKVTQSSRYLVKRTGEKVFLECVQDMDHENMFWYRQDPGLGLRLIYFSYDVKMKEKGDIPEGYSVSREKKERFSLILESASTNQTSMYLCASSTGTRTNTGELFFGEGSRLTVL.

The rearrangement uses TRBV9 and TRBJ2-1, with 10 bases aligning to TRBD1. The J segment lost 12 bases and the V segment lost 3 bases, leaving 3 bases of the junction unmatched. The CDR3 has 12 residues. Germline values: CDR1 SGDLS, CDR2 YYNGEE. Written as DNA, the CDR3 is TGTGCCAGCAGCGGATGGACAGGGGGGCAGTTCTTC. Protein sequence: CASSGWTGGQFF.

The chain couples TRBV4-1 to TRBJ2-3; 10 bases are a match to TRBD1. Per the germline V gene, CDR1 is MGHRA and CDR2 is YSYEKL. This CDR3 comprises 18 residues. V trimming: 0 bases; J trimming: 1 base; junction bases outside the gene matches: 7. The CDR3 DNA reads as TGCGCCAGCAGCCAAGATCGCACCGGGACAGGGGGCACAGATACGCAGTATTTT. It encodes CASSQDRTGTGGTDTQYF.

The CDR3 DNA reads TGTGCCTGGAGTAGGGGGGGTCTCCCCCACTATGGCTACACCTTC. Residues: CAWSRGGLPHYGYTF. This rearrangement joins TRBV30 to TRBJ1-2; maybe TRBD1 (6 bases). Trimming took 2 bases from V and 3 from J, leaving 16 bases between them. The V gene's germline CDR1 is GTSNPN and CDR2 SVGIG (reference sequence). CDR3 length: 15 residues.

This clone was seen only once. The CDR3 DNA sequence: TGTGCCAGCAGTAGCGACCGGGACAGGGTCACTGAAGCTTTCTTT. The encoded protein is CASSSDRDRVTEAFF. J is TRBJ1-1 and V is TRBV6-1; 9 positions agree with TRBD1. V was pared by 5 bases and J by 4 bases, with 8 bases of the junction left unmatched. The germline gives CDR1 MNHNS, CDR2 SASEGT. There are 15 residues in the CDR3.

The chain recombines TRBV12-5 with TRBJ1-6; D not resolved. The CDR3 covers 13 residues. The ends were cut back, 0 bases at V and 7 bases at J, with 4 bases in the middle. Germline CDR1 LGHNT, CDR2 FRNRAP. CDR3 nucleotides: TGTGCTAGTGGTTTGGTCGAGAATTCACCCCTCCACTTT. This codes for CASGLVENSPLHF. Full variable domain (missing parts from reference TRBV12-5 and TRBJ1-6): DARVTQTPRHKVTEMGQEVTMRCQPILGHNTVFWYRQTMMQGLELLAYFRNRAPLDDSGMPKDRFSAEMPDATLATLKIQPSEPRDSAVYFCASGLVENSPLHFGNGTRLTVT.

This chain connects TRBV29-1 to TRBJ2-2, with 12 nucleotides matching TRBD2. This CDR3 spans 14 amino acids. Trimming removed 6 bases from V and 5 bases from J; junction bases left unmatched: 4. Germline V CDR1 and CDR2: SQVTM, ANQGSEA. CDR3 protein: CSVPTSGGTGELFF. Here the CDR3 DNA reads TGCAGCGTCCCGACTAGCGGGGGAACCGGGGAGCTGTTTTTT.

This chain joins TRBV7-9 and TRBJ2-7; 8 bases match TRBD1. Germline V lookup: CDR1 SEHNR, CDR2 FQNEAQ (reference sequence). CDR3 length equals 15 residues. V shed 5 bases, J shed 1 base, and the junction held 7 bases outside the gene matches. DNA of the CDR3: TGTGCCAGCAGCCCCCAGGGGGCAGGGTCCTACGAGCAGTACTTC. Translation gives CASSPQGAGSYEQYF. Filled out from reference TRBV7-9 and TRBJ2-7, the complete variable domain reads DTGVSQNPRHKITKRGQNVTFRCDPISEHNRLYWYRQTLGQGPEFLTYFQNEAQLEKSRLLSDRFSAERPKGSFSTLEIQRTEQGDSAMYLCASSPQGAGSYEQYFGPGTRLTVT.

The rearrangement uses TRBV7-9 and TRBJ2-5; 8 bases are a match to TRBD2. Trimming cost V 4 bases and J 2 bases; bases outside gene matches: 0. The CDR3 loop spans 13 amino acids. Per the germline V gene, CDR1 is SEHNR and CDR2 is FQNEAQ (reference sequence). CDR3 amino acids: CASSSGGQETQYF. CDR3 coding DNA: TGTGCCAGCAGCTCGGGAGGGCAAGAGACCCAGTACTTC. The complete variable domain, with remaining parts taken from reference TRBV7-9 and TRBJ2-5, reads DTGVSQNPRHKITKRGQNVTFRCDPISEHNRLYWYRQTLGQGPEFLTYFQNEAQLEKSRLLSDRFSAERPKGSFSTLEIQRTEQGDSAMYLCASSSGGQETQYFGPGTRLLVL.

The rearrangement joins TRBV6-5 to TRBJ2-7; TRBD1 matches 7 bases. The V gene's germline CDR1 is MNHEY and CDR2 SVGAGI. J gave up 2 bases and V 5 bases, and 6 bases lay outside the gene matches. This CDR3 spans 14 amino acids. CDR3 DNA: TGTGCCAGCAGTCCCCGGGACAGTACCTACGAGCAGTACTTC. Protein: CASSPRDSTYEQYF.

The V call is TRBV19, the J call TRBJ1-6; a weak D match, TRBD1 (5 bases). The V gene's germline CDR1 is LNHDA and CDR2 SQIVND (reference sequence). The CDR3 extends over 15 amino acids. The V end was cut by 3 bases, the J end by 10 bases, with 16 bases between. CDR3 DNA sequence: TGTGCCAGTAGTATTGGAGGGGCCCCCAACTCACCCCTCCACTTT. This gives the protein CASSIGGAPNSPLHF. Full variable domain (remainder filled in from reference TRBV19 and TRBJ1-6): DGGITQSPKYLFRKEGQNVTLSCEQNLNHDAMYWYRQDPGQGLRLIYYSQIVNDFQKGDIAEGYSVSREKKESFPLTVTSAQKNPTAFYLCASSIGGAPNSPLHFGNGTRLTVT.

The J gene is TRBJ2-4, the V gene TRBV7-6; 11 bases agree with TRBD2. V lost 5 bases, J lost 0 bases, and 9 bases stayed unmatched. The CDR3 is 18 amino acids. Germline V lookup: CDR1 SGHVS, CDR2 FNYEAQ. CDR3 DNA: TGTGCCAGCAGCCCAGGACTAGCGGGTACACTAGCCAAAAACATTCAGTACTTC. It codes for CASSPGLAGTLAKNIQYF. Full variable domain (outside the CDR3, taken from reference TRBV7-6 and TRBJ2-4): GAGVSQSPRYKVTKRGQDVALRCDPISGHVSLYWYRQALGQGPEFLTYFNYEAQQDKSGLPNDRFSAERPEGSISTLTIQRTEQRDSAMYRCASSPGLAGTLAKNIQYFGAGTRLSVL.

The rearrangement uses TRBV2 and TRBJ1-3, with 8 bases identical to TRBD1. Trimming at V came to 9 bases and at J to 5 bases, leaving 6 bases not matched to a gene. CDR1 and CDR2 from the germline V gene are SNHLY and FYNNEI. The CDR3 covers 13 residues. CDR3 sequence: CARDRGGRNTIYF. CDR3 DNA sequence: TGTGCCAGAGACAGGGGCGGGAGAAACACCATATATTTT.

This chain connects TRBV6-1 to TRBJ2-1, with D maybe TRBD2 (6 bases). Trimming took 2 bases from V and 9 from J, leaving 14 bases between them. The CDR3 sequence is 14 residues long. Germline V lookup: CDR1 MNHNS, CDR2 SASEGT. The CDR3 here is CASSERDGRGEQFF. CDR3 DNA: TGTGCCAGCAGTGAAAGGGACGGGCGGGGTGAGCAGTTCTTC.

The count of this clone is one. The chain recombines TRBV7-2 with TRBJ2-7, with a tentative D call TRBD1 (5 bases). The CDR3 spans 14 residues. Germline V CDR1 and CDR2: SGHTA, FQGNSA. Trimming removed 1 base at V and 4 bases at J, with 11 bases between. DNA for the CDR3: TGTGCCAGCAGCTTAGAATACAGGACGTACGAGCAGTACTTC. Encoded protein: CASSLEYRTYEQYF.

This clone was picked up one time. The chain combines TRBV7-2 with TRBJ1-1, with 10 nucleotides matching TRBD1. The CDR3 sequence is 15 residues long. CDR1 and CDR2 from the germline V gene are SGHTA and FQGNSA. V trimming: 5 bases; J trimming: 4 bases; junction bases outside the gene matches: 7. The CDR3 coding sequence is TGTGCCAGCAGCCGCCGGGACAGGGGCGGCACTGAAGCTTTCTTT. This codes for CASSRRDRGGTEAFF.

This chain joins TRBV2 and TRBJ1-3; D uncertain. V was clipped by 4 bases and J by 4 bases, with 5 bases between them. Looked up from germline, CDR1 is SNHLY and CDR2 is FYNNEI. This CDR3 is 12 amino acids long. Written as DNA, the CDR3 is TGTGCCAGCAGTGGTCAGGGAAACACCATATATTTT. Translation: CASSGQGNTIYF.

V gene TRBV5-1 combines with J gene TRBJ1-5, with no clear D. Germline assignment: CDR1 SGHRS and CDR2 YFSETQ. The CDR3 sequence is 13 residues long. V gave up 0 bases and J gave up 7 bases, with 8 bases separating them. This CDR3 is CASSLEREQPQHF. CDR3 DNA: TGCGCCAGCAGCTTGGAGAGGGAGCAGCCCCAGCATTTT.

This chain uses TRBV4-2 with TRBJ1-2; 10 nucleotides line up with TRBD1. Losses at the gene ends were 0 bases for V and 7 bases for J; bases not matched to a gene: 5. Looked up from germline, CDR1 is LGHNA and CDR2 is YNFKEQ. The CDR3 sequence is 15 residues long. DNA for the CDR3: TGTGCCAGCAGCCAAGAGGACAGGACAGGGGGTGGCTACACCTTC. Protein sequence: CASSQEDRTGGGYTF.

This clone was seen only once. This sequence joins TRBV15 and TRBJ1-1; 9 bases agree with TRBD1. There are 15 residues in the CDR3. CDR1 is LNHNV and CDR2 is YYDKDF in the germline V gene (reference sequence). J lost 6 bases, V lost 4 bases, and 9 bases had no gene match. The DNA of the CDR3 is TGTGCCACCAGCATCGGTGGGACAGGGAAATCTGAAGCTTTCTTT. The encoded protein is CATSIGGTGKSEAFF.

The genes are TRBV6-6 and TRBJ1-1, with D perhaps matching TRBD1 (6 bases). Trimming pared 5 bases from V and 6 bases from J, leaving 19 bases between. This CDR3 has 15 residues. Looked up from germline, CDR1 is MNHNY and CDR2 is SVGAGI (reference sequence). In DNA form, the CDR3 reads TGTGCCAGCAGTCCCATACAGGGTCAAGGCGCTGAAGCTTTCTTT. Amino acid sequence: CASSPIQGQGAEAFF.

The chain links TRBV5-6 to TRBJ1-2; D gene unclear. The CDR3 length is 14 residues. Trimming removed 4 bases at V and 4 bases at J, with 14 bases between. Germline values: CDR1 SGHDT, CDR2 YYEEEE. The chain's CDR3 is CASSRSQSLYGYTF. The CDR3 DNA follows: TGTGCCAGCAGCAGAAGCCAATCGCTCTATGGCTACACCTTC.

V usage is TRBV5-1 and J usage is TRBJ2-7; TRBD2 might be the D (7 bases). CDR3 length: 13 residues. Between the trimmed V and J ends, which lost 4 bases and 1 base, there was a span of 9 bases. From germline, CDR1 is SGHRS and CDR2 YFSETQ. CDR3 region: CASSRGGSYEQYF. Written as DNA, the CDR3 is TGCGCCAGCAGCAGGGGGGGGTCCTACGAGCAGTACTTC.

This rearrangement joins TRBV15 to TRBJ2-5, with 12 nucleotides matching TRBD2. CDR1 LNHNV and CDR2 YYDKDF come from the germline V gene (reference sequence). This CDR3 contains 15 residues. Trimming removed 0 bases from V and 4 bases from J; junction bases left unmatched: 0. This chain's CDR3 is CATSREGLAGETQYF. The DNA for the CDR3 is TGTGCCACCAGCAGAGAGGGACTAGCGGGAGAGACCCAGTACTTC.